The next 18 T cell receptor beta chains were all read from a single sample in a study of blood T cells in healthy people across ages. Primers used in a second PCR of roughly 7 to 12 cycles were a sample-barcoded 5' primer and a J-beta primer mix. TCRdb processed the 5' RACE reads anew with MiXCR; each CDR3 protein has one entry. The top ten clones hold about 0.8% of a sample with around 990,000 distinct CDR3 sequences, 20% to 25% of them seen once. This same sample was also part of a study on T cells of mothers and their children.

The sample taken for sequencing was blood. Receptors were obtained from a girl aged 2 to 9 in good health.

This clonotype turned up a few times. The chain employs TRBV20-1 and TRBJ2-5; the D gene is possibly TRBD1 (5 bases). The CDR3 sequence is 13 residues long. The V gene's germline CDR1 is DFQATT and CDR2 SNEGSKA (reference sequence). V lost 6 bases, J lost 3 bases, and 14 bases lay in between. The CDR3 is CSAVRGGEETQYF. CDR3 DNA: TGCAGTGCCGTTAGGGGTGGCGAAGAGACCCAGTACTTC.

V is TRBV12-5 and J is TRBJ1-6; D possibly corresponds to TRBD1 (5 bases). Germline CDR1 reads LGHNT; CDR2 reads FRNRAP. Trimming removed 6 bases from V and 9 bases from J, with 9 bases in between. The CDR3 sequence is 12 residues long. The CDR3 coding sequence is TGTGCTAGTGGACAGGACGCTTCACCCCTCCACTTT. Translating it yields CASGQDASPLHF.

This clonotype has a handful of counts. V and J are TRBV28 and TRBJ2-3; perhaps TRBD2 as D (5 bases). The V gene's germline CDR1 is MDHEN and CDR2 SYDVKM. The V end lost 10 bases, the J end lost 4 bases, and 18 bases lay between the germline ends. The CDR3 contains 14 residues. The CDR3 loop is CATRTGKSPDTQYF. In nucleotides, the CDR3 is TGTGCCACCAGGACGGGAAAGTCCCCAGATACGCAGTATTTT. The entire variable domain, with the rest obtained from reference TRBV28 and TRBJ2-3, is as follows: DVKVTQSSRYLVKRTGEKVFLECVQDMDHENMFWYRQDPGLGLRLIYFSYDVKMKEKGDIPEGYSVSREKKERFSLILESASTNQTSMYLCATRTGKSPDTQYFGPGTRLTVL.

This clonotype was picked up a small number of times. For the CDR3, the DNA is TGTGCCATCGGGGACACGAGAAACACTGAAGCTTTCTTT. This codes for CAIGDTRNTEAFF. The chain links TRBV10-3 to TRBJ1-1; D is possibly TRBD1 (6 bases). Trimming stripped 8 bases from V and 2 bases from J, with 12 bases between. CDR1 ENHRY and CDR2 SYGVKD come from the germline V gene. The CDR3 extends over 13 amino acids.

This clonotype was seen a handful of times. The junction differs from germline at one of its ends, possibly a read error. J is TRBJ2-7 and V is TRBV7-9; D is ambiguous. The length of the CDR3 is 12 residues. Germline CDR1 SEHNR, CDR2 FQNEAQ (reference sequence). The CDR3 DNA reads TGTGCCAACAGCTTAGGCCAAGCCGAGCAGTACTTC. It yields the protein CANSLGQAEQYF.

This clonotype occurred a few times. The gene calls are TRBV6-1 and TRBJ1-5; D uncertain. V was pared by 3 bases and J by 4 bases, with 4 bases between. The CDR3 covers 12 residues. Germline CDR1 and CDR2: MNHNS and SASEGT. CDR3 in amino acids: CASSEANQPQHF. The CDR3 DNA reads as TGTGCCAGCAGTGAGGCTAATCAGCCCCAGCATTTT.

The chain recombines TRBV15 with TRBJ2-5; 9 nucleotides match TRBD1. V lost 0 bases, J lost 11 bases, and 10 bases stayed unmatched. The CDR3 is made up of 15 amino acids. Germline V gene data show CDR1 as LNHNV and CDR2 as YYDKDF (reference sequence). Here the CDR3 DNA reads TGTGCCACCAGCAGAGACTCGACAGGGGGTCGAGAGCAGTACTTC. As protein: CATSRDSTGGREQYF.

This clonotype was seen more than once but under ten times. This chain connects TRBV7-9 to TRBJ2-1; 11 nucleotides align to TRBD2. CDR1 and CDR2 (germline): SEHNR, FQNEAQ (reference sequence). V dropped 1 base and J dropped 6; count of bases not matched to a gene: 8. This CDR3 is 17 amino acids long. The chain's CDR3 is CASSLEGALAGVNEQFF. DNA of the CDR3: TGTGCCAGCAGCTTAGAGGGGGCACTAGCGGGGGTCAATGAGCAGTTCTTC.

This clonotype was observed once. The chain couples TRBV6-6 to TRBJ1-2, with 9 bases fitting TRBD1. The CDR3 length is 16 residues. The J segment lost 4 bases and the V segment lost 1 base, leaving 7 bases of the junction unmatched. Germline V gene lookup returns CDR1 MNHNY and CDR2 SVGAGI (reference sequence). The CDR3 spells CASSYYPGQGSYGYTF. CDR3 in DNA: TGTGCCAGCAGTTACTACCCGGGACAGGGAAGCTATGGCTACACCTTC.

This clonotype was detected many times. The chain joins TRBV12-5 to TRBJ1-4; D may be TRBD1 (6 bases). CDR1 LGHNT and CDR2 FRNRAP come from the germline V gene. V was clipped by 6 bases and J by 2 bases, with 13 bases between them. The CDR3 length is 15 residues. CDR3 sequence (DNA): TGTGCTAGTGGAGATACAGGGTTGACTAATGAAAAACTGTTTTTT. It encodes CASGDTGLTNEKLFF.

The genes are TRBV7-9 and TRBJ1-2; D call uncertain. This CDR3 contains 12 residues. Germline V gene sequence: CDR1 SEHNR, CDR2 FQNEAQ (reference sequence). V dropped 7 bases and J dropped 2 bases, with 8 bases sitting between them. CDR3 coding DNA: TGTGCCAGCACCCCCAAAAACTATGGCTACACCTTC. As protein: CASTPKNYGYTF. The variable domain in full, completed from reference TRBV7-9 and TRBJ1-2, reads DTGVSQNPRHKITKRGQNVTFRCDPISEHNRLYWYRQTLGQGPEFLTYFQNEAQLEKSRLLSDRFSAERPKGSFSTLEIQRTEQGDSAMYLCASTPKNYGYTFGSGTRLTVV.

The CDR3 DNA reads as TGTGCCAGCAGTGAATATGACTTCTCCTACGAGCAGTACTTC. This translates into CASSEYDFSYEQYF. The chain couples TRBV25-1 to TRBJ2-5; D remains ambiguous. TRBJ2-7 explains the end of the DNA better; the J call may be wrong. Germline V gene sequence: CDR1 MGHDK, CDR2 SYGVNS. This CDR3 spans 14 amino acids.

The chain recombines TRBV28 with TRBJ2-2, with 7 bases lining up with TRBD2. Trimming at V came to 6 bases and at J to 6 bases, leaving 16 bases not matched to a gene. Germline CDR1 reads MDHEN; CDR2 reads SYDVKM. CDR3 length equals 17 residues. The CDR3 DNA reads as TGTGCCAGCAGCCACCTCAACCGATCGGGGAGGGCCGGGGAGCTGTTTTTT. Amino acid sequence: CASSHLNRSGRAGELFF.

The J gene is TRBJ2-1, the V gene TRBV29-1; D unresolved. There are 13 residues in the CDR3. Trimming removed 4 bases from V and 5 bases from J, with 12 bases in between. Looked up from germline, CDR1 is SQVTM and CDR2 is ANQGSEA. CDR3 loop: CSVAELLNNEQFF. CDR3 DNA: TGCAGCGTTGCGGAACTCCTAAACAATGAGCAGTTCTTC.

The chain is built from TRBV21-1 and TRBJ1-2; the table assigns TRBD1, which was not confirmed against the DNA. TRBV21-1 is given as a pseudogene. This CDR3 has 15 amino acids. The CDR3 DNA reads as TGTGCCAGCAGCAACGGGGACAGGAGGAACTATGGCTACACCTTC. It yields the protein CASSNGDRRNYGYTF.

The sample holds many counts of this clonotype. CDR3 DNA: TGCAGTGCTAGAGATTCCTGGACCCCCGAGCAGTACTTC. Translating it yields CSARDSWTPEQYF. The chain couples TRBV20-1 to TRBJ2-7; D is unresolved. V was trimmed by 0 bases and J by 6 bases, leaving 12 bases between them. This CDR3 has 13 amino acids. Germline values: CDR1 DFQATT, CDR2 SNEGSKA (reference sequence).

The rearrangement links TRBV10-3 to TRBJ2-1, with TRBD2 matching 7 bases. Germline assignment: CDR1 ENHRY and CDR2 SYGVKD. Losses at the gene ends were 3 bases for V and 10 bases for J; bases not matched to a gene: 12. The CDR3 sequence is 15 residues long. CDR3 sequence reads: CAISEPGLRDEEQFF. The CDR3 DNA is TGTGCCATCAGTGAACCGGGACTACGCGACGAAGAGCAGTTCTTC.

This clonotype was counted between two and nine times. Here the CDR3 reads CASSLQTKRGGGETQYF. CDR3 in DNA: TGCGCCAGCAGCCTCCAGACTAAGCGGGGGGGCGGGGAGACCCAGTACTTC. J is TRBJ2-5 and V is TRBV4-3, with 10 bases that match TRBD2. Germline trimming cut 4 bases from V and 5 bases from J; bases unmatched to any gene: 13. Per germline, CDR1 LGHNA and CDR2 YSLEER. The CDR3 is 17 amino acids.